The rows below give T cell receptor beta chains drawn from one sample of a study of beta chain features in type 1 diabetes. Using immunoSEQ multiplex PCR, the repertoire was profiled, and TCRdb retains in-frame clones only, with some absent. The sample holds 630,000 or so clones, about 14% seen once. Specimen: naive CD4+ T cells from blood. The receptors were gathered from a man younger than 30 with type 1 diabetes. CDR3s include the opening cysteine and the closing phenylalanine or tryptophan. Each record gives: clone size, D gene, J gene, V gene, CDR3 protein, CDR3 DNA. D genes are given only for firm matches. Size is omitted from some rows. Given values are once, few, many or a class for expanded clones.

clone size: few; D gene: -; J gene: TRBJ2-7; V gene: TRBV7-9; CDR3 protein: CASSLEGGGGKQYF; CDR3 DNA: TGTGCCAGCAGCTTAGAAGGCGGGGGCGGCAAGCAGTACTTC
clone size: few; D gene: TRBD1; J gene: TRBJ2-7; V gene: TRBV6-6; CDR3 protein: CASSNRDRSYEQYF; CDR3 DNA: TGTGCCAGCAGCAACCGGGACAGATCCTACGAGCAGTACTTC
clone size: -; D gene: -; J gene: TRBJ1-3; V gene: TRBV29-1; CDR3 protein: CSVGASGGNTIYF; CDR3 DNA: TGCAGCGTTGGGGCTAGCGGGGGAAACACCATATATTTT
clone size: few; D gene: -; J gene: TRBJ1-2; V gene: TRBV7-2; CDR3 protein: CASSLEHGGGGYTF; CDR3 DNA: TGTGCCAGCAGCCTAGAACACGGCGGGGGTGGCTACACCTTC
clone size: -; D gene: -; J gene: TRBJ1-1; V gene: TRBV7-2; CDR3 protein: CASSLGGISREAFF; CDR3 DNA: TGTGCCAGCAGCTTAGGAGGGATTAGTAGGGAAGCTTTCTTT
clone size: -; D gene: -; J gene: TRBJ2-5; V gene: TRBV14; CDR3 protein: CASSQGARETQYF; CDR3 DNA: TGTGCCAGCAGCCAGGGGGCGCGGGAGACCCAGTACTTC
clone size: -; D gene: -; J gene: TRBJ2-3; V gene: TRBV30; CDR3 protein: CAWSRNPGVGDTQYF; CDR3 DNA: TGTGCCTGGAGCCGAAACCCGGGAGTGGGAGATACGCAGTATTTT
clone size: -; D gene: -; J gene: TRBJ2-5; V gene: TRBV7-2; CDR3 protein: CASSLVALDGLETQYF; CDR3 DNA: TGTGCCAGCAGCTTAGTGGCCCTGGACGGATTGGAGACCCAGTACTTC
clone size: -; D gene: -; J gene: TRBJ2-7; V gene: TRBV25-1; CDR3 protein: CASSGKGRYEQYF; CDR3 DNA: TGTGCCAGCAGTGGAAAGGGCCGCTACGAGCAGTACTTC
clone size: -; D gene: TRBD2; J gene: TRBJ2-7; V gene: TRBV10-3; CDR3 protein: CAIKTGLAGPDSYEQYF; CDR3 DNA: TGTGCCATCAAAACGGGACTAGCGGGCCCCGACTCCTACGAGCAGTACTTC
clone size: -; D gene: -; J gene: TRBJ1-5; V gene: TRBV2; CDR3 protein: CASNTEDVAQHF; CDR3 DNA: TGTGCCAGCAATACGGAAGACGTGGCCCAGCATTTT
clone size: -; D gene: -; J gene: TRBJ2-3; V gene: TRBV4-3; CDR3 protein: CASSQDDRADTQYF; CDR3 DNA: TGCGCCAGCAGCCAAGATGACAGAGCAGATACGCAGTATTTT
clone size: -; D gene: -; J gene: TRBJ1-5; V gene: TRBV19; CDR3 protein: CASSPSGQPQHF; CDR3 DNA: TGTGCCAGTAGTCCGTCGGGGCAGCCCCAGCATTTT
clone size: -; D gene: -; J gene: TRBJ2-7; V gene: TRBV7-7; CDR3 protein: CASSLAGGSEQYF; CDR3 DNA: TGTGCTAGCAGCTTAGCAGGCGGTAGCGAGCAGTACTTC
clone size: few; D gene: TRBD2; J gene: TRBJ2-1; V gene: TRBV30; CDR3 protein: CAWIRRGVYNEQFF; CDR3 DNA: TGTGCCTGGATTAGGCGGGGGGTCTACAATGAGCAGTTCTTC
clone size: few; D gene: -; J gene: TRBJ2-1; V gene: TRBV5-1; CDR3 protein: CASSLGAGNEQFF; CDR3 DNA: TGCGCCAGCAGCTTGGGGGCGGGCAATGAGCAGTTCTTC
clone size: few; D gene: -; J gene: TRBJ2-7; V gene: TRBV21-1; CDR3 protein: CASSKKDGRHEQYF; CDR3 DNA: TGTGCCAGCAGCAAAAAGGACGGAAGACACGAGCAGTACTTC